The 19 T cell receptor beta chains in this list originate from one sample, sequenced in a study of regulatory dendritic cells for organ transplantation. CFSE-labeled sorted T cells met regulatory or mature dendritic cells for approximately 5 days. Profiled with immunoSEQ multiplex PCR; TCRdb holds only in-frame clones, not every one. The sample carries 10,000 to 15,000 clones, around 92% recorded once. Their cognate antigens are unknown. The sequenced sample consisted of naive CD8+ T cells from blood cultured with regulatory dendritic cells. The subset: CD45RA+ naive T cells. The receptors come from a human donor in good health.

As to this clone: One junction end disagrees with the germline gene, perhaps due to a read error. The chain carries TRBV15 and TRBJ2-7, with a possible D match to TRBD2 (7 bases). Germline V lookup: CDR1 LNHNV, CDR2 YYDKDF (reference sequence). This CDR3 has 15 residues. CDR3 sequence reads: CATSRGSGGVYEQCF. CDR3 bases: TGTGCCACCAGCAGAGGGTCGGGGGGCGTCTACGAGCAGTGCTTC.

This rearrangement joins TRBV4-3 to TRBJ2-5, with D maybe TRBD1 (5 bases). Trimming stripped 0 bases from V and 4 bases from J, with 12 bases between. The CDR3 loop spans 15 amino acids. CDR1 is LGHNA and CDR2 is YSLEER in the germline V gene. Written as DNA, the CDR3 is TGCGCCAGCAGCCAAGATCAGGACACACTAGAGACCCAGTACTTC. This sequence encodes CASSQDQDTLETQYF.

This clone was recorded a few times. The V gene is TRBV4-1, the J gene TRBJ2-7; D unresolved. Trimming left V 0 bases short and J 4 bases short, with 7 bases between. Germline V gene lookup returns CDR1 MGHRA and CDR2 YSYEKL. The CDR3 extends over 13 amino acids. Here the CDR3 DNA reads TGCGCCAGCAGCCAAGAAGTCTGGTACGAGCAGTACTTC. It is translated as CASSQEVWYEQYF.

The chain joins TRBV7-9 to TRBJ1-2; 10 bases are a match to TRBD1. CDR3 length: 15 amino acids. Trimming at V came to 1 base and at J to 3 bases, leaving 2 bases not matched to a gene. CDR1 is SEHNR, CDR2 FQNEAQ, per germline (reference sequence). CDR3 nucleotide sequence: TGTGCCAGCAGCTTAGGACAGGGGGCAGACTATGGCTACACCTTC. Translated, it gives CASSLGQGADYGYTF. Full variable domain (outside the CDR3, taken from reference TRBV7-9 and TRBJ1-2): DTGVSQNPRHKITKRGQNVTFRCDPISEHNRLYWYRQTLGQGPEFLTYFQNEAQLEKSRLLSDRFSAERPKGSFSTLEIQRTEQGDSAMYLCASSLGQGADYGYTFGSGTRLTVV.

V usage is TRBV5-1 and J usage is TRBJ2-4, with 12 nucleotides matching TRBD2. CDR1 and CDR2 from the germline V gene are SGHRS and YFSETQ. This CDR3 has 15 amino acids. V gave up 3 bases and J gave up 8 bases; unmatched junction bases: 6. The CDR3 region is CASSSSGRARDIQYF. The CDR3 region has the DNA TGCGCCAGCAGCTCTAGCGGGAGGGCCCGTGACATTCAGTACTTC. The full variable domain, completed using reference TRBV5-1 and TRBJ2-4, is KAGVTQTPRYLIKTRGQQVTLSCSPISGHRSVSWYQQTPGQGLQFLFEYFSETQRNKGNFPGRFSGRQFSNSRSEMNVSTLELGDSALYLCASSSSGRARDIQYFGAGTRLSVL.

The chain links TRBV6-5 to TRBJ2-7; no firm D call. Per the germline V gene, CDR1 is MNHEY and CDR2 is SVGAGI. Trimming removed 6 bases from V and 6 bases from J, with 21 bases in between. The CDR3 has 15 amino acids. The CDR3 nucleotides are TGTGCCAGCAGCTTAAGCCCCGAGGTCTGGGGCGAGCAGTACTTC. The encoded protein is CASSLSPEVWGEQYF.

The rearrangement links TRBV2 to TRBJ1-4; a weak D match, TRBD1 (5 bases). This CDR3 comprises 13 residues. Looked up from germline, CDR1 is SNHLY and CDR2 is FYNNEI. The V and J ends lost 10 bases and 8 bases respectively, with 17 bases between them. CDR3 sequence (DNA): TGTGCCACCATGACAGTCTATAAGGAAAAACTGTTTTTT. This translates into CATMTVYKEKLFF.

This clone was recorded a few times. This chain connects TRBV10-2 to TRBJ2-2, with D uncertain. CDR1 and CDR2 from the germline V gene are WSHSY and SAAADI. The CDR3 sequence is 14 residues long. The CDR3 coding sequence is TGCGCTAGTCGGGCAGCCCGGAACACCGGGGAGCTGTTTTTT. This translates into CASRAARNTGELFF.

This chain uses TRBV5-4 with TRBJ1-2; 8 nucleotides agree with TRBD1. Per germline, CDR1 SGHNT and CDR2 YYREEE (reference sequence). The CDR3 loop spans 15 amino acids. Trimming cost V 0 bases and J 5 bases; bases outside gene matches: 6. The CDR3: CASSLAGDRLYGYTF. The CDR3 DNA sequence: TGTGCCAGCAGCTTGGCCGGGGACAGGCTTTATGGCTACACCTTC.

This chain uses TRBV9 with TRBJ2-1; 8 nucleotides match TRBD2. This CDR3 region has 15 residues. V shed 4 bases, J shed 5 bases, and the junction held 8 bases outside the gene matches. Germline CDR1 SGDLS, CDR2 YYNGEE. The CDR3: CASSPGTRTHNEQFF. The CDR3 DNA reads TGTGCCAGCAGCCCCGGGACTAGGACGCACAATGAGCAGTTCTTC.

This clone was recorded once. V and J are TRBV28 and TRBJ1-6; D gene ambiguous. Trimming took off 6 bases at V and 7 bases at J, with 10 bases between the two ends. This CDR3 contains 13 residues. In germline, CDR1 is MDHEN, CDR2 SYDVKM. CDR3 sequence: CASSRLVNSPLHF. CDR3 DNA: TGTGCCAGCAGCCGCCTGGTAAATTCACCCCTCCACTTT.

The rearrangement joins TRBV4-3 to TRBJ2-2, with D hard to call. V was clipped by 6 bases and J by 1 base, with 9 bases between them. There are 14 residues in the CDR3. Germline V CDR1 and CDR2: LGHNA, YSLEER. The CDR3 region has the DNA TGCGCCAGCAGTTCGTCACAGAACACCGGGGAGCTGTTTTTT. Encoded protein: CASSSSQNTGELFF.

The gene calls are TRBV6-6 and TRBJ1-2, with 7 bases identical to TRBD1. Unmatched junction bases numbered 14, after V lost 2 bases and J lost 8 bases. Germline assignment: CDR1 MNHNY and CDR2 SVGAGI (reference sequence). The CDR3 sequence is 16 residues long. The CDR3: CASSYTKPGGGKGYTF. The CDR3 coding sequence is TGTGCCAGCAGTTACACGAAGCCAGGGGGTGGGAAGGGCTACACCTTC.

This clone was recorded only once. The chain combines TRBV14 with TRBJ2-7; D remains unclear. The CDR3 has 15 residues. Germline V gene data show CDR1 as SGHDN and CDR2 as FVKESK. V gave up 1 base and J gave up 2 bases, with 12 bases separating them. This chain's CDR3 is CASSQGVLPAYEQYF. In DNA form, the CDR3 reads TGTGCCAGCAGCCAAGGAGTTTTACCCGCCTACGAGCAGTACTTC.

This rearrangement joins TRBV5-6 to TRBJ2-7; 8 bases are shared with TRBD1. CDR1 and CDR2 (germline): SGHDT, YYEEEE. There are 13 residues in the CDR3. The V gene end was trimmed by 3 bases and the J gene end by 7 bases; junction bases not matched to a gene: 6. CDR3 sequence: CASSWDRSVEQYF. For the CDR3, the DNA is TGTGCCAGCAGCTGGGACAGGTCTGTGGAGCAGTACTTC. Drawing the rest from reference TRBV5-6 and TRBJ2-7, the complete variable domain is DAGVTQSPTHLIKTRGQQVTLRCSPKSGHDTVSWYQQALGQGPQFIFQYYEEEERQRGNFPDRFSGHQFPNYSSELNVNALLLGDSALYLCASSWDRSVEQYFGPGTRLTVT.

The V and J genes are TRBV7-9 and TRBJ2-7, with D maybe TRBD1 (5 bases). The CDR3 runs to 13 residues. Trimming took 6 bases from V and 2 from J, leaving 11 bases between them. CDR1 and CDR2 from the germline V gene are SEHNR and FQNEAQ (reference sequence). CDR3 nucleotide sequence: TGTGCCAGCAGGGGGCCAGCCACCTACGAGCAGTACTTC. Encoded protein: CASRGPATYEQYF.

This clone occurred once. The chain uses TRBV4-3 and TRBJ2-2, with no clear D. Per the germline V gene, CDR1 is LGHNA and CDR2 is YSLEER. Trimming left V 0 bases short and J 3 bases short, with 14 bases between. The CDR3 extends over 17 amino acids. CDR3 sequence reads: CASSQDPLPAYTGELFF. The CDR3 nucleotides read TGCGCCAGCAGCCAAGACCCCCTCCCCGCTTACACCGGGGAGCTGTTTTTT.

This clone was seen once. V is TRBV7-8 and J is TRBJ1-6; weak D call: TRBD1 (5 bases). CDR3 length equals 12 residues. Trimming left V 6 bases short and J 8 bases short, with 8 bases between. CDR1 is SGHVS and CDR2 is FQNEAQ in the germline V gene. In DNA form, the CDR3 reads TGTGCCAGCAGAGTGGGGGATTCACCCCTCCACTTT. This translates into CASRVGDSPLHF.

The rearrangement joins TRBV29-1 to TRBJ1-1; D perhaps matches TRBD1 (5 bases). The ends were cut back, 4 bases at V and 6 bases at J, with 9 bases in the middle. The CDR3 contains 11 residues. The germline V gene has CDR1 SQVTM and CDR2 ANQGSEA. In DNA, the CDR3 is TGCAGCGTTGGAGCAGGGCCTGAAGCTTTCTTT. This encodes CSVGAGPEAFF.